This passage covers 13 T cell receptor beta chains from one sample sequenced in a study of T cell changes during pregnancy in multiple sclerosis. TCRdb keeps only in-frame clones here, not all; method: immunoSEQ multiplex PCR. The table includes around 96,000 clones, about 94% detected once. This specimen consisted of peripheral blood, obtained in the third trimester of pregnancy. The receptors originated from a female donor with multiple sclerosis, enrolled in a pregnancy study.

This clone was seen more than once but under ten times. The rearrangement joins TRBV7-2 to TRBJ1-5; D remains unclear. V was clipped by 8 bases and J by 5 bases, with 10 bases between them. Germline CDR1 reads SGHTA; CDR2 reads FQGNSA. The CDR3 is 12 amino acids. CDR3: CASAGIHQPQHF. DNA for the CDR3: TGTGCCAGCGCGGGCATTCATCAGCCCCAGCATTTT. Based on the CDR3 plus reference TRBV7-2 and TRBJ1-5, the full variable domain is GAGVSQSPSNKVTEKGKDVELRCDPISGHTALYWYRQSLGQGLEFLIYFQGNSAPDKSGLPSDRFSAERTGGSVSTLTIQRTQQEDSAVYLCASAGIHQPQHFGDGTRLSIL.

The chain is built from TRBV7-9 and TRBJ1-1; 7 nucleotides agree with TRBD1. Germline assignment: CDR1 SEHNR and CDR2 FQNEAQ (reference sequence). Losses at the gene ends were 5 bases for V and 1 base for J; bases not matched to a gene: 10. The CDR3 extends over 16 amino acids. The CDR3 nucleotides are TGTGCCAGCAGCATAATCCAGGGGGGACCGAACACTGAAGCTTTCTTT. Amino acids: CASSIIQGGPNTEAFF.

This sequence joins TRBV5-1 and TRBJ2-5; TRBD2 matches at 7 bases. CDR1 and CDR2 (germline): SGHRS, YFSETQ. The CDR3 contains 13 residues. V shed 6 bases, J shed 7 bases, and the junction held 9 bases outside the gene matches. The DNA for the CDR3 is TGCGCCAGCAACCCGAGCGGGGTGGGGACCCAGTACTTC. It translates to CASNPSGVGTQYF.

V usage is TRBV2 and J usage is TRBJ2-7; 10 nucleotides align to TRBD2. The ends lost 7 bases at V and 2 bases at J; junction bases unmatched: 5. Germline V gene lookup returns CDR1 SNHLY and CDR2 FYNNEI. The CDR3 length is 14 residues. CDR3 nucleotide sequence: TGTGCCAGCATATGGACTAGCGGACCCTACGAGCAGTACTTC. Protein: CASIWTSGPYEQYF.

The chain has TRBV30 and TRBJ1-1, with TRBD1 as a possible D gene (6 bases). Germline loops: CDR1 GTSNPN, CDR2 SVGIG (reference sequence). With 4 bases removed from V and 1 base from J, the gap between germline ends came to 13 bases. CDR3 length equals 14 residues. The CDR3 coding sequence is TGTGCCTGGAATTATGGGGGGGCGAACACTGAAGCTTTCTTT. Amino acids: CAWNYGGANTEAFF.

V usage is TRBV14 and J usage is TRBJ2-1; 7 nucleotides line up with TRBD2. This CDR3 has 13 amino acids. V trimming: 4 bases; J trimming: 7 bases; junction bases outside the gene matches: 4. CDR1 and CDR2 from the germline V gene are SGHDN and FVKESK. In nucleotides, the CDR3 is TGTGCCAGCAGCCCCCACGGGAGGAATGAGCAGTTCTTC. Translating gives CASSPHGRNEQFF.

The chain recombines TRBV7-9 with TRBJ2-1, with a weak D call TRBD2 (5 bases). The CDR3 length is 16 residues. Trimming removed 5 bases from V and 0 bases from J, with 14 bases in between. Looked up from germline, CDR1 is SEHNR and CDR2 is FQNEAQ (reference sequence). CDR3 sequence reads: CASSSGSSSSYNEQFF. CDR3 DNA sequence: TGTGCCAGCAGCAGCGGAAGCTCCAGCTCCTACAATGAGCAGTTCTTC.

The rearrangement joins TRBV18 to TRBJ2-1, with D possibly matching TRBD1 (5 bases). The V and J ends lost 3 bases and 9 bases respectively, with 12 bases between them. This CDR3 region has 13 residues. From germline, CDR1 is KGHSH and CDR2 LQKENI. CDR3 nucleotide sequence: TGTGCCAGCTCACCTGGGGCGGAAGGTGAGCAGTTCTTC. Translated: CASSPGAEGEQFF.

This chain links TRBV29-1 with TRBJ1-2, with 12 positions matching TRBD1. In germline, CDR1 is SQVTM, CDR2 ANQGSEA. V dropped 0 bases and J dropped 1; count of bases not matched to a gene: 9. This CDR3 region has 18 residues. The CDR3 DNA is TGCAGCGTTGAAGATAGGCCGGGACAGGGGGCGGTTAACTATGGCTACACCTTC. It specifies CSVEDRPGQGAVNYGYTF.

The chain has TRBV29-1 and TRBJ2-5; a possible D gene is TRBD1 (6 bases). With the DNA end fitting TRBJ2-7 better, the J assignment may be wrong. This CDR3 spans 12 amino acids. Germline V gene sequence: CDR1 SQVTM, CDR2 ANQGSEA. The CDR3 DNA sequence: TGCAGCGGTACAGGGTCTCGTGGCGAGCAGTACTTC. This gives the protein CSGTGSRGEQYF.

This clone was picked up one time. This chain uses TRBV5-1 with TRBJ1-1; 9 bases are a match to TRBD1. The trim removed 3 bases at V and 1 base at J, leaving 4 bases unmatched. The length of the CDR3 is 15 residues. Germline V gene sequence: CDR1 SGHRS, CDR2 YFSETQ. The CDR3 sequence is CASSWGQGTNTEAFF. In DNA form, the CDR3 reads TGCGCCAGCAGCTGGGGACAGGGTACGAACACTGAAGCTTTCTTT.

The sample holds one count of this clone. The gene calls are TRBV5-4 and TRBJ2-3, with TRBD1 identical over 8 bases. Per germline, CDR1 SGHNT and CDR2 YYREEE (reference sequence). V was clipped by 2 bases and J by 5 bases; unmatched bases: 1. The CDR3 extends over 13 amino acids. CDR3 DNA: TGTGCCAGCAGCTTTACAGGGGGAGATACGCAGTATTTT. Translation: CASSFTGGDTQYF.

The V call is TRBV25-1, the J call TRBJ1-4; 8 bases match TRBD1. The V gene end was trimmed by 7 bases and the J gene end by 8 bases; junction bases not matched to a gene: 6. CDR1 is MGHDK and CDR2 is SYGVNS in the germline V gene. CDR3 size: 13 residues. Written as DNA, the CDR3 is TGTGCCAGCAAGGACAGGGAACAGGAAAAACTGTTTTTT. Translating it yields CASKDREQEKLFF.